A single sample is the source of the 9 T cell receptor beta chains below, sequenced in a study of CD8+CD57+ T cells in acquired aplastic anemia. CDR3 and TCR beta VDJ profiling relied on a genomic DNA template. TCRdb recomputed calls from the reads with MiXCR, one row per CDR3 protein. The table lists around 180,000 distinct CDR3 sequences, 63% of them singletons. The specimen sequenced was sorted CD4+, CD8+, or CD8+CD57+ T cells (not recorded which) from PBMCs. The receptors originated from a human donor in good health.

The chain is built from TRBV10-3 and TRBJ2-1; D is possibly TRBD2 (5 bases). With 3 bases removed from V and 8 bases from J, the gap between germline ends came to 17 bases. Germline CDR1 ENHRY, CDR2 SYGVKD. CDR3 size: 15 residues. CDR3: CAISDLRAVYDEQFF. The CDR3, as DNA: TGTGCCATCAGTGATTTGAGGGCCGTATACGATGAGCAGTTCTTC.

Many counts were recorded for this clonotype. V and J are TRBV7-3 and TRBJ2-3; D is perhaps TRBD2 (6 bases). Deletions cut 2 bases from V and 2 bases from J, with 17 bases between. Looked up from germline, CDR1 is SGHTA and CDR2 is FQGTGA. The CDR3 totals 17 residues. CDR3 sequence reads: CASSLGLGGAVTDTQYF. The CDR3 nucleotides read TGTGCCAGCAGCTTAGGGTTAGGCGGGGCGGTCACAGATACGCAGTATTTT.

J is TRBJ1-2 and V is TRBV5-4, with a possible D match to TRBD1 (5 bases). Trimming pared 4 bases from V and 2 bases from J, leaving 12 bases between. Germline values: CDR1 SGHNT, CDR2 YYREEE (reference sequence). The CDR3 sequence is 14 residues long. The CDR3 spells CASSRGRTNYGYTF. As DNA, the CDR3 is TGTGCCAGCAGCAGGGGCAGAACAAACTATGGCTACACCTTC.

The rearrangement uses TRBV24-1 and TRBJ2-1; 11 nucleotides align to TRBD2. With 5 bases clipped from V and 5 bases from J, the junction kept 1 base outside the gene matches. Germline V gene lookup returns CDR1 KGHDR and CDR2 SFDVKD. This CDR3 has 14 amino acids. CDR3 nucleotide sequence: TGTGCCACCAGTGGTAGCGGGGGGGACAATGAGCAGTTCTTC. It is translated as CATSGSGGDNEQFF.

This clonotype was seen ten or more times. The chain uses TRBV11-2 and TRBJ2-7, with D perhaps TRBD2 (5 bases). This CDR3 region has 15 residues. Germline CDR1 and CDR2: SGHAT and FQNNGV. V lost 1 base and J 6 bases, leaving 16 bases between the germline ends. The CDR3 coding sequence is TGTGCCAGCAGCTTAGTGAGAGGGAAAGGAGGCGAGCAGTACTTC. Encoded protein: CASSLVRGKGGEQYF.

The rearrangement uses TRBV7-3 and TRBJ2-5; 9 bases map to TRBD2. In germline, CDR1 is SGHTA, CDR2 FQGTGA. J was trimmed by 5 bases and V by 4 bases; bases with no gene match: 5. This CDR3 is 14 amino acids long. Written as DNA, the CDR3 is TGTGCCAGCAGCTCTGCGGGGGGGCGTGAGACCCAGTACTTC. Protein product: CASSSAGGRETQYF. The full variable domain, with the rest looked up from reference TRBV7-3 and TRBJ2-5, is GAGVSQTPSNKVTEKGKYVELRCDPISGHTALYWYRQSLGQGPEFLIYFQGTGAADDSGLPNDRFFAVRPEGSVSTLKIQRTERGDSAVYLCASSSAGGRETQYFGPGTRLLVL.

Regarding this clonotype: Germline and junction disagree at one end, which may indicate a read error. The chain employs TRBV29-1 and TRBJ2-3, with 7 bases that match TRBD1. This CDR3 contains 13 residues. Germline V gene data show CDR1 as SQVTM and CDR2 as ANQGSEA. CDR3 nucleotide sequence: TGCAGCGTTAAACGACAGGGCACAGATACGCGGTATTTT. Its protein is CSVKRQGTDTRYF.

The V gene is TRBV2, the J gene TRBJ2-6; the D gene is possibly TRBD1 (6 bases). This CDR3 region has 12 residues. V dropped 5 bases and J dropped 12 bases, with 11 bases sitting between them. In germline, CDR1 is SNHLY, CDR2 FYNNEI. The CDR3 spells CASSTGMTVLTF. CDR3 nucleotides: TGTGCCAGCAGTACAGGGATGACCGTCCTGACTTTC.

CDR3 sequence: CSVRDGRYEQYF. CDR3 sequence (DNA): TGCAGCGTCCGGGACGGTCGTTACGAGCAGTACTTC. The chain couples TRBV29-1 to TRBJ2-7; tentatively, D is TRBD1 or TRBD2 (5 bases each). Germline V gene sequence: CDR1 SQVTM, CDR2 ANQGSEA. The CDR3 loop spans 12 amino acids. V shed 6 bases and J shed 4 bases, with 13 bases lying between them.